One TCR beta chain is described in this entry. Libraries were prepared by immunoSEQ multiplex PCR; TCRdb keeps only in-frame clonotypes and omits some of them. The sample shows 130,000 or so clones, around nine tenths of them seen only once. The sample originates from a study of T cell responses to AZD1222 COVID-19 vaccine. Germline loops: CDR1 DFQATT, CDR2 SNEGSKA (reference sequence). Trimming removed 7 bases at V and 1 base at J, with 8 bases between. The CDR3 loop spans 11 amino acids. The chain carries TRBV20-1 and TRBJ2-7, with D perhaps matching TRBD2 (5 bases). This clonotype was sampled from an adult who received the AZD1222 COVID-19 vaccine. Here the sequenced sample was peripheral blood, taken 28 days after the second AZD1222 dose. This CDR3 is CSGRSSYEQYF. DNA of the CDR3: TGCAGTGGGAGGTCTTCCTACGAGCAGTACTTC.